Listed here is a single T cell receptor beta chain. Its cognate antigen is unknown. PCR was performed using 60 Vbeta and 13 Jbeta primers. Profiled with immunoSEQ multiplex PCR; TCRdb holds only in-frame clones, not every one. The data show 160,000 or so clones, around 83% seen once. These data are taken from a study of cytomegalovirus exposure and HLA in healthy donors. Study details: Caucasian-associated ancestry cluster membership applied to around 76% of several hundred genotyped donors.

Study results and caveats: Presence/absence analyses rested on an assumption that sequencing depth was roughly uniform across donors. Later analysis demonstrated an association between a missense DCLRE1C variant and TCR beta V- and J-gene trimming. A later examination showed that TCR association rates differed by HLA locus, with DRB1 most and HLA-C fewest.

CDR1 and CDR2 from the germline V gene are MGHRA and YSYEKL. The CDR3 runs 18 residues. Trimming took 1 base from V and 4 from J; bases not matched to a gene: 8. This TCR derives from a male donor in good health and CMV-seropositive. The chain is built from TRBV4-1 and TRBJ2-3; 13 nucleotides align to TRBD2. Specimen: PBMCs. The CDR3 sequence: CASSQGLAGGRRADTQYF. The CDR3 DNA is TGCGCCAGCAGCCAAGGACTAGCGGGGGGCCGGAGGGCAGATACGCAGTATTTT.